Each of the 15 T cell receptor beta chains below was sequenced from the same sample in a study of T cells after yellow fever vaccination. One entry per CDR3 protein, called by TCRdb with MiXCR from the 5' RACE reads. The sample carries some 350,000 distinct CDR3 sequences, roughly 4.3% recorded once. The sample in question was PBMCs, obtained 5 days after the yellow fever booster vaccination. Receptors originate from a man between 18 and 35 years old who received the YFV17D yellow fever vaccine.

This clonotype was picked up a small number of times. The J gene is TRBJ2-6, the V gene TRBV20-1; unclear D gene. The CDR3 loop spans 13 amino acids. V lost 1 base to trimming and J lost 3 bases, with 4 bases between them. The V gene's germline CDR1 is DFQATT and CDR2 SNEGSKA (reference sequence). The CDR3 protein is CSARGIGANVLTF. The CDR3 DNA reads TGCAGTGCTAGAGGGATTGGGGCCAACGTCCTGACTTTC.

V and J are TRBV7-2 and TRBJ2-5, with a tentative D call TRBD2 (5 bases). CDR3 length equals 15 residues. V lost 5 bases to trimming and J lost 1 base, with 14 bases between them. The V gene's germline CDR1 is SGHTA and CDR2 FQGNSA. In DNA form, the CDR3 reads TGTGCCAGCAGCCCCCGTAGGACTTTCCAAGAGACCCAGTACTTC. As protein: CASSPRRTFQETQYF.

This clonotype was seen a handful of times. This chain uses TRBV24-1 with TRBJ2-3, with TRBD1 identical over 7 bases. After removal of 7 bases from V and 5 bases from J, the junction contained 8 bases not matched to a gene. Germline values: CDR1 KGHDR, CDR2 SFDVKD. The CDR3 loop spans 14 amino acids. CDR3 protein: CATSPGTEIDTQYF. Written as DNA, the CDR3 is TGTGCCACCAGCCCCGGGACAGAGATAGATACGCAGTATTTT.

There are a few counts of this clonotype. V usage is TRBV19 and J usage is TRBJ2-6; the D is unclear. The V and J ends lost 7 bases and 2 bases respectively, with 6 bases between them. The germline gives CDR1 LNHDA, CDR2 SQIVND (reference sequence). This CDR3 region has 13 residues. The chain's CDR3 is CASKLAGANVLTF. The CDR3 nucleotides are TGTGCCAGTAAATTAGCTGGGGCCAACGTCCTGACTTTC.

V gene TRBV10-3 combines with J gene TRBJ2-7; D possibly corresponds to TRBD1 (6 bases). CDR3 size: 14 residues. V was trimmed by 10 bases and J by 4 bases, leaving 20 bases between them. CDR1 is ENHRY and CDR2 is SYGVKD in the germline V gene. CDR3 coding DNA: TGTGCCACCATCCAGGGGCCGGAACGTTACGAGCAGTACTTC. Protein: CATIQGPERYEQYF.

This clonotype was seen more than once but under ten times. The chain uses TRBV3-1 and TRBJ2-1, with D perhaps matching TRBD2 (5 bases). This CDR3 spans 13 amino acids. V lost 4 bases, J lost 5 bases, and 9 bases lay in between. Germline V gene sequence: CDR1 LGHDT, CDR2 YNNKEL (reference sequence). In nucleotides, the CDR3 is TGTGCCAGCAGCCCATGGAGGAACAATGAGCAGTTCTTC. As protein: CASSPWRNNEQFF.

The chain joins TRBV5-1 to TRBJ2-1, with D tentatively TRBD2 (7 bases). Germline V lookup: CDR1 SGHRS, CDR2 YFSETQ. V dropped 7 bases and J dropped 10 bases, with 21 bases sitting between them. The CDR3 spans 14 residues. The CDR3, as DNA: TGCGCCAGCGGCCTAACGGGGGGCGTCAGGGAGCAGTTCTTC. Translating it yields CASGLTGGVREQFF. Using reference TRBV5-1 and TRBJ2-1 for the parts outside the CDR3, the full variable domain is KAGVTQTPRYLIKTRGQQVTLSCSPISGHRSVSWYQQTPGQGLQFLFEYFSETQRNKGNFPGRFSGRQFSNSRSEMNVSTLELGDSALYLCASGLTGGVREQFFGPGTRLTVL.

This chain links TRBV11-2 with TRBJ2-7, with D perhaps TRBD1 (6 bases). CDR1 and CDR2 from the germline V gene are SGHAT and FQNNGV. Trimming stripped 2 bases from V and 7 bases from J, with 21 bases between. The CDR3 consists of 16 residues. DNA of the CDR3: TGTGCCAGCAGCTTAAATTCAGGGTCAAGAAGGGGGGAGCAGTACTTC. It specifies CASSLNSGSRRGEQYF.

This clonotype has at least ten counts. As DNA, the CDR3 is TGCGCCAGCAGCCAAGATTGGGACAGGGGGCGATACGAGCAGTACGTC. It yields the protein CASSQDWDRGRYEQYV. This chain links TRBV4-1 with TRBJ2-7; 12 bases are a match to TRBD1. The CDR3 runs to 16 residues. V was pared by 0 bases and J by 4 bases, with 4 bases of the junction left unmatched. Germline CDR1 reads MGHRA; CDR2 reads YSYEKL.

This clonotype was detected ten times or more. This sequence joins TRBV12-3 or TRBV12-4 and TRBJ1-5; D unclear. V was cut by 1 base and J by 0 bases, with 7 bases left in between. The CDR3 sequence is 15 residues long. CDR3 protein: CASSLVPDSNQPQHF. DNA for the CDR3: TGTGCCAGCAGTTTAGTACCAGATAGCAATCAGCCCCAGCATTTT.

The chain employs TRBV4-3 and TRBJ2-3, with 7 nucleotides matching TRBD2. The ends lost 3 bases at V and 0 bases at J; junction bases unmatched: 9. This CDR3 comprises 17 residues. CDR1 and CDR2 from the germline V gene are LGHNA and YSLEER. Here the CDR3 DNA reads TGCGCCAGCAGCCACGGGGGGAAGCATACTAGCACAGATACGCAGTATTTT. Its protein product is CASSHGGKHTSTDTQYF.

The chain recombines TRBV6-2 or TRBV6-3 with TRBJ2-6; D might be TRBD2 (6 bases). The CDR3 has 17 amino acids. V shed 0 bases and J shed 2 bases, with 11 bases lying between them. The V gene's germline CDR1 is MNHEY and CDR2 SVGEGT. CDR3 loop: CASSYSGGYAGANVLTF. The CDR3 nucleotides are TGTGCCAGCAGTTACTCTGGGGGGTATGCTGGGGCCAACGTCCTGACTTTC.

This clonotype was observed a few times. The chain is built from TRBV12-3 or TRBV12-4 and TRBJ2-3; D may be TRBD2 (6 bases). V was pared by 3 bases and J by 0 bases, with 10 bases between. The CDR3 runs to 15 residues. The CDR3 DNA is TGTGCCAGCAGTTTGGGGGGTCCTAGCACAGATACGCAGTATTTT. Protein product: CASSLGGPSTDTQYF.

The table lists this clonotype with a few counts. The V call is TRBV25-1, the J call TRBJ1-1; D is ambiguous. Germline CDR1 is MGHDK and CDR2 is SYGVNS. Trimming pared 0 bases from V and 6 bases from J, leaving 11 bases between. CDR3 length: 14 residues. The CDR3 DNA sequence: TGTGCCAGCAGTGAATATGAGGGCACAGCTGAAGCTTTCTTT. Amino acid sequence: CASSEYEGTAEAFF.

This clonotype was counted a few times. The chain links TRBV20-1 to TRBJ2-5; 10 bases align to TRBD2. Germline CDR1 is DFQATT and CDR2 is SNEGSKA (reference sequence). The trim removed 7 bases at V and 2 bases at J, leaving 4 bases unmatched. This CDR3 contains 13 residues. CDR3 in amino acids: CSEAGGNQETQYF. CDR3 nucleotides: TGCAGTGAAGCGGGGGGGAATCAAGAGACCCAGTACTTC.